Described below is a single T cell receptor (beta chain) sequence and its context. Seattle patient enrollment occurred during active infection, with longitudinal follow-up thereafter. This entry belongs to a study of blood T cell repertoires in COVID-19. Germline-derived CDR1 and CDR2 are SEHNR and FQNEAQ (reference sequence). The V end lost 1 base, the J end lost 7 bases, and 11 bases lay between the germline ends. The CDR3 runs 14 residues. Assay used: immunoSEQ multiplex PCR; TCRdb lists only in-frame clones, some missing. The sample yields 200,000 to 300,000 clones, roughly four fifths seen once. The chain is built from TRBV7-9 and TRBJ1-3, with D perhaps matching TRBD1 (5 bases). The TCR sequence derives from a woman at least 80 years old with COVID-19, enrolled during active disease. Material for sequencing was peripheral blood. CDR3: CASSLEGQGNTIYF. The DNA of the CDR3 is TGTGCCAGCAGCTTAGAGGGTCAGGGCAACACCATATATTTT. Drawing the rest from reference TRBV7-9 and TRBJ1-3, the complete variable domain is DTGVSQNPRHKITKRGQNVTFRCDPISEHNRLYWYRQTLGQGPEFLTYFQNEAQLEKSRLLSDRFSAERPKGSFSTLEIQRTEQGDSAMYLCASSLEGQGNTIYFGEGSWLTVV.